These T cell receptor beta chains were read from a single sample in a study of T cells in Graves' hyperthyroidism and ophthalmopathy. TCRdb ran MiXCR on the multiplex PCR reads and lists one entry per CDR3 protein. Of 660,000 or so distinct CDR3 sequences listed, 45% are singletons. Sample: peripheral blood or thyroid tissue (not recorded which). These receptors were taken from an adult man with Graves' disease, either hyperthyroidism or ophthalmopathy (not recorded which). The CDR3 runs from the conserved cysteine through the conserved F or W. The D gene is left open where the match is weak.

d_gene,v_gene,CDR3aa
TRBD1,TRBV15,CATSIRTGGETQYF
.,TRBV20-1,CSARDGGAGGDYETQYF
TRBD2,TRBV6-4,CASSAPRGAQYF
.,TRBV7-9,CASSLSPTQETQYF
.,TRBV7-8,CASSAGQKNSPLHF
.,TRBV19,CASSGWNTEAFF
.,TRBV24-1,CATSRDGIYNEQYF
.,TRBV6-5,CASSYEPNTEAFF
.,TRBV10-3,CASSYSVEQMNTEAFF
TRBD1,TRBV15,CATSSRGTVYGYTF
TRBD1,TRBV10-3,CAISLPGQGSYEQYF
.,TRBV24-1,CATSDGTYGFNQPQHF
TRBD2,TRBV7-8,CASSQEVPGRGETQYF
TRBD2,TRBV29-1,CSAGLAGYEQYF
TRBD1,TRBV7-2,CASSHLGQGAGYTF
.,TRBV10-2,CASSDLGTEAFF
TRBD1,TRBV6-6,CASNPTGANEKLFF
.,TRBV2,CAGMMEKTQYF
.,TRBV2,CASSAGNEKLFF
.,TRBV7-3,CASSTGHYNGKAFF
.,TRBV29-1,CSVGWEQYF
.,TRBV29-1,CSVDRWVETQYF
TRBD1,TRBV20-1,CSARAGTGTDEKLFF
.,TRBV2,CASSERGTAEGSPLHF
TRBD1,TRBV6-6,CASSDRDRGSHSPLHF
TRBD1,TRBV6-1,CASSKSGTGPAGNTIYF
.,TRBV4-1,CASSQDEGAGRTF
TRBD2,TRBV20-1,CSATIWTSGDETQYF
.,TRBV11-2,CASSWVKYEQYF
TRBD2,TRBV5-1,CASRMSAGEETQYF
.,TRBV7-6,CASSKTGGYEQYF
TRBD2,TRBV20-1,CSARVQRLAGRSYEQYF
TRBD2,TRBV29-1,CSVGSGGGSYEQYF
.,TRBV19,CASSPTTDLPQHF
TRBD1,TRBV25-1,CASSLYRGTGNTIYF
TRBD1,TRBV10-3,CASSDKTGGGNQPQHF
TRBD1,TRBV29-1,CSVARTGGIEAFF
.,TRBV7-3,CASSLKGRNSPLHF
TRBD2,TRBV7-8,CASRTLAGSYEQYF
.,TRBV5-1,CASSLPPGSGTEAFF
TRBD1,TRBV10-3,CANGQGNSPLHF
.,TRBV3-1,CASSQGGAKTGELFF
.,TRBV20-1,CSARDRRGGISYEQYF
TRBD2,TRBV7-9,CASSQEGTSAYQETQYF
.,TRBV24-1,CATRDSSNYGYTF
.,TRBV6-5,CASRDPSNQPQHF
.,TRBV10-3,CAISEDRGWDSPLHF
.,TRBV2,CASKGATNEKLFF
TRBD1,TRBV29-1,CSAGDETGDVSEAFF
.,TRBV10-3,CASSYGRGYEQYF